Reported below is one T cell receptor beta chain. Assay used: immunoSEQ multiplex PCR; TCRdb lists only in-frame clones, some missing. The sample holds approximately 110,000 clones, around 85% seen once. Germline V lookup: CDR1 SQVTM, CDR2 ANQGSEA. The CDR3 contains 13 residues. Trimming took 4 bases from V and 8 from J, leaving 17 bases between them. The record originates from a study of T cell responses to AZD1222 COVID-19 vaccine. Study summary: Second-dose recipients at about 4 or about 12 weeks were treated as one pooled group.

V usage is TRBV29-1 and J usage is TRBJ1-1; D unresolved. The sample consisted of peripheral blood, taken on day 0 of AZD1222 vaccination. This receptor was obtained from an adult in good health. CDR3 in DNA: TGCAGCGTTGGGGCCACCGGGTTCTTGGAAGCTTTCTTT. This codes for CSVGATGFLEAFF.